The TCR beta chain under discussion was sequenced for a study of blood T cells in healthy people across ages (dated by TCRdb to the mid-2010s). In terms of the full investigation: In model experiments, roughly one uniquely barcoded TCR beta cDNA molecule per two T cells was captured by template switching. Four age groups were formed from the donors: young (average approximately 15 years), middle-aged (approximately 40), aged (under 70) and long-lived (about 80). Age-related changes in TCR beta repertoire diversity were measured in the study by deep sequencing normalized with unique cDNA molecular identifiers. Two additional independent replicas of 1 million unique cDNA reads from the same blood draw were analyzed for two donors (one aged 18 to 29 and one aged 80 or older). To avoid experimental bias, donors of different ages were spread randomly across the sequencing lanes.

The library was obtained by 5' RACE. Sequencing instrument: Illumina HiSeq 2500. The second PCR ran for about 6 to 12 cycles and used a J-beta primer mix along with a sample-barcoded 5' primer. Each TCR beta cDNA molecule received a unique molecular identifier from a template-switch 5' adaptor carrying 12 random nucleotides. At least 2.5 million CDR3-containing paired-end reads were obtained from each sample. All of the RNA was converted into first-strand cDNA using the Mint cDNA synthesis kit, with a TRBC-specific oligonucleotide serving as the primer. Following uracil-DNA glycosylase treatment, all cDNA underwent a first 18-cycle PCR with the universal primers M1SS and BC2_uni_R. The published analysis was carried out like this. For normalization, 1 million high-quality reads, each with a distinct molecular identifier, were randomly selected from each sample. Reads sharing molecular identifiers were discarded rather than binned into consensus sequences. MiTCR, with a Q25 quality threshold and the strictest error-elimination algorithm, was used for CDR3 identification, clonotype clustering and error correction. Lower-bound total TCR beta diversity was estimated with a nonparametric unseen species model using Euler transformation. TCRdb trimmed the raw reads at Q25, called clones with MiXCR and kept productive beta chains. Every entry covers one CDR3 protein and lists the most common genes and DNA from its rows. TCRdb's processing, not the authors', yielded these V and J calls. A total of some 1,500,000 distinct CDR3 sequences appear in this sample, 42% of them only once. The ten largest clonotypes hold 4% of the sample.

The approximately 41 donors, aged about 6 to 100 years, were systemically healthy Caucasian individuals from Russia. Each donor gave 8 to 10 milliliters of peripheral blood, collected into EDTA-treated Vacutainer tubes. PBMCs were isolated by Ficoll-Paque density-gradient centrifugation, with at least 7 million obtained per sample. Total RNA, at least 5.5 micrograms per sample, was extracted from PBMCs with Trizol reagent. For every donor, flow cytometry on a PBMC aliquot measured the percentage of naive CD45RAhigh/CD27high T cells. Of note for this clonotype: There is no known antigen for this receptor. No clone much larger than this one lies a single base away; base qualities are absent.

Results and caveats for the whole study, not just this receptor: Compared with the aged group, the long-lived group had more naive CD4+ T cells, fewer expanded clones and increased TCR diversity, suggesting age selection. Since profiling was done on bulk unsorted PBMCs, naive and antigen-experienced compartments could not be conclusively compared. Donor CMV infection status was unknown, potentially confounding age-related changes in expanded clonotypes. Total diversity estimates from one million sequenced T cells were considered lower bounds and underestimates. Observed TCR beta diversity per million T cells fell roughly linearly with age, and a significant reduction was already apparent by age approximately 41. The percentage of naive T cells measured by flow cytometry correlated strongly with observed TCR beta diversity.

From the germline V gene, CDR1 is KGHDR and CDR2 is SFDVKD. Taken from cysteine to phenylalanine, the CDR3 has 17 residues. Here the CDR3 DNA is all that survives: 51 bases in frame from base 1. Trimming accounts for 4 bases at V and 8 bases at J, while the number of junction bases matched to no gene is 11. The receptor comes from a young woman in good health. Input material: blood. The chain links TRBV24-1 with TRBJ2-1, with 12 bases matching TRBD1. The DNA reads TGTGCCACCAGTGACCTAGGGACAGGGGGCGGTTCGGATGAGCAGTTCTTC. Its coded protein is CATSDLGTGGGSDEQFF.